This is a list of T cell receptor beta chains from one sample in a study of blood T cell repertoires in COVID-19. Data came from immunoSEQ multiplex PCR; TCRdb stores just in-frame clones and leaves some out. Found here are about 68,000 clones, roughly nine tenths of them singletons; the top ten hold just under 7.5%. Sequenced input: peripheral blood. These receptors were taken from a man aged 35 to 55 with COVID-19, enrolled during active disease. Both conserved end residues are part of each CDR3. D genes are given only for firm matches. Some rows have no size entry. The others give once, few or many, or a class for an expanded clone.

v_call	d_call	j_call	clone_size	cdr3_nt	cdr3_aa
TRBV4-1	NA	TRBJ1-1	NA	TGCGCCAGCAGCCCCAGGACAGCCGACACTGAAGCTTTCTTT	CASSPRTADTEAFF
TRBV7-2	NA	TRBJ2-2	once	TGTGCCAGCAGCCAGTTCGACACCGGGGAGCTGTTTTTT	CASSQFDTGELFF
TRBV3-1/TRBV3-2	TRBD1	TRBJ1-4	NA	TGTGCCAGCAGCCAAGATCTGACAGGGGGCACTGAAAAACTGTTTTTT	CASSQDLTGGTEKLFF
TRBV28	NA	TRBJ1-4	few	TGTGCCAGCAGCACTATCACCGAAAAACTGTTTTTT	CASSTITEKLFF
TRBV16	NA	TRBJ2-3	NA	TGTGCCAGCAGCCCTTCCCGGGGAATAGATACGCAGTATTTT	CASSPSRGIDTQYF
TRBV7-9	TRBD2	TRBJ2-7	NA	TGTGCCAGCAGCTCGCCCGGGACTAGCGGGGGCTACGAGCAGTACTTC	CASSSPGTSGGYEQYF
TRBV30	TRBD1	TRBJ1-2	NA	TGTGCCTGGAAAGAGAAAGGACAGGGCCCTAACTATGGCTACACCTTC	CAWKEKGQGPNYGYTF
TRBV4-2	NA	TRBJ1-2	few	TGTGCCAGCAGCCAAGACGACCGGAGGACCTATGGCTACACCTTC	CASSQDDRRTYGYTF
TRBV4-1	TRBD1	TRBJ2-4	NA	TGCGCCAGCAGCCAAATCTCTCTCGGACAGGGGGGCATTCAGTACTTC	CASSQISLGQGGIQYF
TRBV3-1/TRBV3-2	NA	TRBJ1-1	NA	TGTGCCAGCAGCCAAGAAAAGACTAAGACAGGAGTTTTGAACACTGAAGCTTTCTTT	CASSQEKTKTGVLNTEAFF
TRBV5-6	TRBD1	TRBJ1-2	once	TGTGCCAGCAGCACCGGACAGGGGGTATTTGGCTACACCTTC	CASSTGQGVFGYTF
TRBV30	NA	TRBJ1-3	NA	TGTGCCTGGTCAAGCGGGGTCCACTCTGGAAACACCATATATTTT	CAWSSGVHSGNTIYF
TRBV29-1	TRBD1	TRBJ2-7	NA	TGCAGCGTTCGTTTTCCGGGACAGGGTGCCTACGAGCAGTACTTC	CSVRFPGQGAYEQYF
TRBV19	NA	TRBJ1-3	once	TGTGCCAGTGGAAACCAGGGAATACCTGGAAACACCATATATTTT	CASGNQGIPGNTIYF
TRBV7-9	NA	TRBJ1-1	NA	TGTGCCAGCAGCCCGCCCCGGGTTCCGATCGGTGAAGCTTTCTTT	CASSPPRVPIGEAFF
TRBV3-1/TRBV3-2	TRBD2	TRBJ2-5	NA	TGTGCCAGCAGCCAAGATCTGGATAGCGGGAGGCAAGAGACCCAGTACTTC	CASSQDLDSGRQETQYF
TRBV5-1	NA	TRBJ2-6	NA	TGCGCCAGCAGCCTACCGGACAGCTTGGCTGGGGCCAACGTCCTGACTTTC	CASSLPDSLAGANVLTF
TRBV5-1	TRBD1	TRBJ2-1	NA	TGCGCCAGCAGCTTGGGGGACAGATACAATGAGCAGTTCTTC	CASSLGDRYNEQFF
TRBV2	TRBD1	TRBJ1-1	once	TGTGCCAGCAGTGAGGGGACAGGAGGGACTGAAGCTTTCTTT	CASSEGTGGTEAFF
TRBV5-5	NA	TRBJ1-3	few	TGTGCCAGCAGCTTTGGACAGCCCTCTGGAAACACCATATATTTT	CASSFGQPSGNTIYF
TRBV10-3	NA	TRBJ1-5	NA	TGTGCCATCGCCGGGAACAGTGGGCCAGATCAGCCCCAGCATTTT	CAIAGNSGPDQPQHF
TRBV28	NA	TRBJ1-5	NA	TGTGCCAGCAGTTTCACAGGGCGAGATCAGCCCCAGCATTTT	CASSFTGRDQPQHF
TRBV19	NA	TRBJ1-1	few	TGTGCCCGCCACCCGGGACACCTAAACACTGAAGCTTTCTTT	CARHPGHLNTEAFF
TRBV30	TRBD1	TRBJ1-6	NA	TGTGCCTGGGGGCGGGACAGTAATAATTCACCCCTCCACTTT	CAWGRDSNNSPLHF
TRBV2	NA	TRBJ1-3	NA	TGTGCCAGCAGTCCTGGGGGGAATACTGGAAACACCATATATTTT	CASSPGGNTGNTIYF
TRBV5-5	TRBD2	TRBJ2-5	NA	TGTGCCAGCAGCTTGGAGGGACTAGCTGGGGAGACCCAGTACTTC	CASSLEGLAGETQYF